Following are 7 T cell receptor beta chains from one sample sequenced in a study of blood T cell repertoires in COVID-19. Profiling relied on immunoSEQ multiplex PCR, and the TCRdb table lists in-frame clones only, not all of them. There are about 170,000 clones in the sample; less than 85% occur only once, and roughly 12% lies in the top ten. Sequencing was performed on PBMCs or T cells enriched from blood (not recorded which). The receptors were sampled from a middle-aged man who had recovered from COVID-19.

The CDR3 loop is CASRDAGGFHNSPLHF. Written as DNA, the CDR3 is TGTGCCAGCAGGGACGCAGGGGGCTTCCATAATTCACCCCTCCACTTT. The chain recombines TRBV3-1 (or the pseudogene TRBV3-2) with TRBJ1-6; 8 bases are shared with TRBD1. Germline V CDR1 and CDR2: LGHDT, YNNKEL (reference sequence). The CDR3 length is 16 residues. J was trimmed by 5 bases and V by 6 bases; bases with no gene match: 9.

The chain uses TRBV10-3 and TRBJ1-1; D perhaps matches TRBD1 (6 bases). V lost 1 base and J 1 base, leaving 7 bases between the germline ends. The CDR3 consists of 14 residues. CDR1 and CDR2 (germline): ENHRY, SYGVKD. CDR3 protein: CAISELTGNTEAFF. In DNA, the CDR3 is TGTGCCATCAGTGAGTTGACAGGGAACACTGAAGCTTTCTTT.

This sequence joins TRBV7-9 and TRBJ2-6; a weak D match, TRBD2 (6 bases). In germline, CDR1 is SEHNR, CDR2 FQNEAQ (reference sequence). V lost 4 bases to trimming and J lost 0 bases, with 16 bases between them. CDR3 size: 18 residues. The CDR3 loop is CASSYRGGGSSGANVLTF. CDR3 sequence (DNA): TGTGCCAGCAGCTATCGAGGTGGGGGGAGCTCTGGGGCCAACGTCCTGACTTTC.

This clone was recorded once. V is TRBV4-2 and J is TRBJ1-3; 12 bases fit TRBD1. The trim removed 1 base at V and 7 bases at J, leaving 8 bases unmatched. Germline CDR1 LGHNA, CDR2 YNFKEQ. CDR3 length equals 17 residues. In DNA form, the CDR3 reads TGTGCCAGCAGCCAAGGTTATGGGACAGGGGGCATGAACACCATATATTTT. Protein: CASSQGYGTGGMNTIYF.

The V call is TRBV11-2, the J call TRBJ1-2, with D perhaps matching TRBD1 (6 bases). The germline V gene encodes CDR1 SGHAT and CDR2 FQNNGV. V was cut by 0 bases and J by 4 bases, with 12 bases left in between. This CDR3 has 15 residues. In DNA form, the CDR3 reads TGTGCCAGCAGCTTAGATGGGGGCATGGGCTATGGCTACACCTTC. Amino acids: CASSLDGGMGYGYTF.

This clone was counted once. The chain combines TRBV9 with TRBJ1-3; 7 bases fit TRBD1. The CDR3 spans 15 residues. The V and J ends lost 0 bases and 4 bases, in that order; junction bases with no gene match: 4. Per germline, CDR1 SGDLS and CDR2 YYNGEE. DNA for the CDR3: TGTGCCAGCAGCGTAGAGGGGGCGACGGGAAACACCATATATTTT. This gives the protein CASSVEGATGNTIYF.

V usage is TRBV4-3 and J usage is TRBJ1-6, with TRBD1 as a possible D gene (5 bases). CDR3 size: 16 residues. V lost 4 bases to trimming and J lost 10 bases, with 20 bases between them. Germline CDR1 reads LGHNA; CDR2 reads YSLEER. CDR3 in amino acids: CASSRKPGLQGSPLHF. The CDR3 DNA reads as TGCGCCAGCAGCCGGAAACCGGGACTCCAGGGATCACCCCTCCACTTT.